These T cell receptor beta chains were read from a single sample in a study of blood T cell repertoires in COVID-19. Measured with immunoSEQ multiplex PCR; TCRdb has only the in-frame clones, and not every one. The sample holds around 200,000 clones, roughly 80% seen once. The sequenced material came from peripheral blood. The source is a woman aged 80 or older with acute or convalescent COVID-19. The CDR3 runs from the conserved cysteine through the conserved F or W. The D gene is left open where the match is weak.

j_call: TRBJ2-3; cdr3_length: 15; v_call: TRBV6-5; d_call: TRBD2; cdr3_nt: TGTGCCAGCAGCCCCGTTCTAGCGGGGTTCGATACGCAGTATTTT; cdr3_aa: CASSPVLAGFDTQYF
j_call: TRBJ1-3; cdr3_length: 16; v_call: TRBV3-1/TRBV3-2; d_call: .; cdr3_nt: TGTGCCAGCAGCCAAGAGGGCTCTATGACTGGAAACACCATATATTTT; cdr3_aa: CASSQEGSMTGNTIYF
j_call: TRBJ2-1; cdr3_length: 13; v_call: TRBV30; d_call: TRBD1; cdr3_nt: TGTGCCTGGGGACAGGGGGTACAAACAAGGCAGTTCTTC; cdr3_aa: CAWGQGVQTRQFF
j_call: TRBJ2-2; cdr3_length: 14; v_call: TRBV27; d_call: TRBD2; cdr3_nt: TGTGCCAGCAGGGGTAGCGGGAGTGGTGGGGAGCTGTTTTTT; cdr3_aa: CASRGSGSGGELFF
j_call: TRBJ2-3; cdr3_length: 17; v_call: TRBV19; d_call: TRBD2; cdr3_nt: TGTGCCAGTAGTCCAGGACTAGCGGGGGCTAGCACAGATACGCAGTATTTT; cdr3_aa: CASSPGLAGASTDTQYF
j_call: TRBJ2-7; cdr3_length: 15; v_call: TRBV27; d_call: .; cdr3_nt: TGTGCCAGCAGTTTAGCAGGGGTTGGTCGCTACGAGCAGTACTTC; cdr3_aa: CASSLAGVGRYEQYF
j_call: TRBJ1-4; cdr3_length: 15; v_call: TRBV30; d_call: .; cdr3_nt: TGTGCCTGGAGCACCTTTCGGGGATTTAATGAAAAACTGTTTTTT; cdr3_aa: CAWSTFRGFNEKLFF
j_call: TRBJ1-6; cdr3_length: 14; v_call: TRBV30; d_call: .; cdr3_nt: TGTGCCTGGAGATCGGGGGTCGGGAATTCACCCCTCCACTTT; cdr3_aa: CAWRSGVGNSPLHF
j_call: TRBJ1-1; cdr3_length: 15; v_call: TRBV6-2/TRBV6-3; d_call: .; cdr3_nt: TGTGCCAGCAGTTACGAGGGCAGTCTGAACACTGAAGCTTTCTTT; cdr3_aa: CASSYEGSLNTEAFF
j_call: TRBJ2-3; cdr3_length: 15; v_call: TRBV3-1/TRBV3-2; d_call: .; cdr3_nt: TGTGCCAGCAGCCAAGGGGCGGGGGCCAGGGGTACGCAGTATTTT; cdr3_aa: CASSQGAGARGTQYF
j_call: TRBJ2-1; cdr3_length: 22; v_call: TRBV7-6; d_call: TRBD1; cdr3_nt: TGTGCCAGCAGCTTAGCGATTCCCTCACTGACAGGGTCCGTCACTTCCTACAATGAGCAGTTCTTC; cdr3_aa: CASSLAIPSLTGSVTSYNEQFF
j_call: TRBJ1-1; cdr3_length: 12; v_call: TRBV6-2/TRBV6-3; d_call: .; cdr3_nt: TGTGCCAGCAGTGACCGGGACAAAAAACCTTTCTTT; cdr3_aa: CASSDRDKKPFF
j_call: TRBJ2-3; cdr3_length: 13; v_call: TRBV24-1; d_call: .; cdr3_nt: TGTGCCACCAGTGATCTTCCCACAGATACGCAGTATTTT; cdr3_aa: CATSDLPTDTQYF
j_call: TRBJ2-2; cdr3_length: 15; v_call: TRBV5-1; d_call: .; cdr3_nt: TGCGCCAGCAGCTCCGGAGCCGAAATCACCGGGGAGCTGTTTTTT; cdr3_aa: CASSSGAEITGELFF
j_call: TRBJ1-2; cdr3_length: 14; v_call: TRBV4-3; d_call: .; cdr3_nt: TGCGCCAGCAGCCAAGATCCCCAGTACTATGGCTACACCTTC; cdr3_aa: CASSQDPQYYGYTF
j_call: TRBJ2-2; cdr3_length: 16; v_call: TRBV4-2; d_call: .; cdr3_nt: TGTGCCAGCAGCCAAGTTTCAGCGACAGACACCGGGGAGCTGTTTTTT; cdr3_aa: CASSQVSATDTGELFF
j_call: TRBJ2-7; cdr3_length: 15; v_call: TRBV5-1; d_call: TRBD2; cdr3_nt: TGCGCCAGCAGCTTAACTAGCGGGAGCGTATACGAGCAGTACTTC; cdr3_aa: CASSLTSGSVYEQYF